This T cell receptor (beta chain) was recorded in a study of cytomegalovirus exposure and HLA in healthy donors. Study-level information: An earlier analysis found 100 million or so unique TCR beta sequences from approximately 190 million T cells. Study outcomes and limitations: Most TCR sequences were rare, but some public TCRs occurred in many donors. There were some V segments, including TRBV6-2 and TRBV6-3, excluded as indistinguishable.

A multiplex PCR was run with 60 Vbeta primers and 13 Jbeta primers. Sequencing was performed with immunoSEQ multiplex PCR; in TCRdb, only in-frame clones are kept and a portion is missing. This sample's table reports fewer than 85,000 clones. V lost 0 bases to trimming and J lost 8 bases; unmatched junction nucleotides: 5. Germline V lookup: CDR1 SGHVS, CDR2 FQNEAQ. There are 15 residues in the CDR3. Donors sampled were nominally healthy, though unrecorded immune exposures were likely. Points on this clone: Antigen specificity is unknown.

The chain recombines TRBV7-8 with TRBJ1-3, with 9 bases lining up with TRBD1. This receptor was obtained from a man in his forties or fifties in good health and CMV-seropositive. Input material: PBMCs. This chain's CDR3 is CASSLAGQGEDTIYF. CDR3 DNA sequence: TGTGCCAGCAGCTTAGCGGGACAGGGAGAAGACACCATATATTTT.